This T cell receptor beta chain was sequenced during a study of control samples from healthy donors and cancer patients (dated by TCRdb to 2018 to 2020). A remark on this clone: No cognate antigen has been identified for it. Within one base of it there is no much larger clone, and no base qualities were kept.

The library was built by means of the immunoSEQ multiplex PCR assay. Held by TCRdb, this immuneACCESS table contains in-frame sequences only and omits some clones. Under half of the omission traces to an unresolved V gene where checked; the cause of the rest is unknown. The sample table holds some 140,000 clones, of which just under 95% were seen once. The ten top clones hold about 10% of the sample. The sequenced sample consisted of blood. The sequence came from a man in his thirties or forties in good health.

In nucleotide form, the sequence is TGTGCCAGCAGAACGACAGGCTCTGGAAACACCATATATTTT. Its coded protein is CASRTTGSGNTIYF. The chain employs TRBV27 and TRBJ1-3, with TRBD1 as a weak D call on 6 bases. Its CDR3 holds 14 amino acids, cysteine through phenylalanine. CDR3 DNA only is kept here, 42 bases in frame from base 1. From the germline V gene (reference sequence), CDR1 is MNHEY and CDR2 is SMNVEV. V loses 6 bases, J loses 0 bases, and the germline ends lie 9 bases apart.